This entry lists 30 T cell receptor beta chains sequenced from one sample in a study of T-cell reconstitution after alpha-beta-depleted transplantation in children. The antigens of these receptors remain unknown. General observations from the study: One year after transplant, T-cell counts and diversity came mostly from newly produced T cells.

Unique molecular identifiers were used to barcode this TCRbeta library. Each CDR3 protein is one row after TCRdb ran MiXCR on the PCR reads. Seen here are about 300,000 distinct CDR3 sequences, almost 8% observed once, and the top ten hold approximately 9.1%. The sample consisted of peripheral blood, taken 360 days after TCRalphabeta/CD19-depleted stem cell transplant. The receptors were sampled from a female patient between 2 and 10 years old who had a stem cell transplant for Fanconi anemia, so the T cells may come from the graft donor.

At least ten counts were recorded for this clonotype. The genes are TRBV7-6 and TRBJ2-7; D not certain. This CDR3 has 13 residues. V lost 1 base and J 9 bases, leaving 13 bases between the germline ends. The germline gives CDR1 SGHVS, CDR2 FNYEAQ. The CDR3 region has the DNA TGTGCCAGCAGCTTAGGGATCCAAAGAAGGCAGTACTTC. It specifies CASSLGIQRRQYF.

The chain employs TRBV5-1 and TRBJ1-1, with D tentatively TRBD1 (5 bases). This CDR3 comprises 15 residues. Trimming stripped 0 bases from V and 1 base from J, with 10 bases between. CDR1 and CDR2 (germline): SGHRS, YFSETQ. In nucleotides, the CDR3 is TGCGCCAGCAGCTTGGATCGGAGGGGGAACACTGAAGCTTTCTTT. Protein sequence: CASSLDRRGNTEAFF.

This clonotype was counted ten times or more. V usage is TRBV12-3 or TRBV12-4 and J usage is TRBJ2-2; a possible D gene is TRBD1 (5 bases). The V gene lost 1 base and the J gene lost 2 bases, with 20 bases spanning the gap. CDR3 size: 19 residues. This CDR3 is CASSLVIRGLPFNTGELFF. CDR3 DNA: TGTGCCAGCAGTTTAGTTATAAGGGGCCTACCTTTTAACACCGGGGAGCTGTTTTTT.

This clonotype came up many times. V is TRBV12-3 or TRBV12-4 and J is TRBJ2-3; D is possibly TRBD1 or TRBD2 (5 bases each). The V and J ends lost 7 bases and 8 bases respectively, with 13 bases between them. The CDR3 runs 12 residues. The CDR3 loop reads CASTLEGRTQYF. The CDR3 DNA sequence: TGTGCCAGCACCCTCGAGGGGCGTACGCAGTATTTT.

This clonotype has more than one count but fewer than ten. The rearrangement joins TRBV29-1 to TRBJ1-1; 7 bases are shared with TRBD1. CDR1 SQVTM and CDR2 ANQGSEA come from the germline V gene. This CDR3 is built from 15 residues. With V trimmed by 2 bases and J by 1 base, 7 bases remained unmatched. The CDR3 DNA sequence: TGCAGCGTTGAACGGGACAGCTTAAAGAACACTGAAGCTTTCTTT. It encodes CSVERDSLKNTEAFF.

This clonotype was found a few times. This chain joins TRBV28 and TRBJ1-2; a possible D gene is TRBD1 (6 bases). Germline-derived CDR1 and CDR2 are MDHEN and SYDVKM. Between the trimmed V and J ends, which lost 4 bases and 2 bases, there was a span of 14 bases. The CDR3 covers 15 residues. The CDR3 region has the DNA TGTGCCAGCAGTTACCCGACAGGACCGAACTATGGCTACACCTTC. Encoded protein: CASSYPTGPNYGYTF.

This clonotype was observed at least ten times. The V call is TRBV7-2, the J call TRBJ2-5, with D hard to call. The CDR3 covers 14 residues. V lost 10 bases and J 5 bases, leaving 20 bases between the germline ends. In germline, CDR1 is SGHTA, CDR2 FQGNSA. The CDR3 is CATQLGRAWETQYF. The DNA of the CDR3 is TGTGCCACCCAGCTAGGAAGGGCGTGGGAGACCCAGTACTTC.

The genes are TRBV15 and TRBJ2-7; D is possibly TRBD2 (6 bases). Per germline, CDR1 LNHNV and CDR2 YYDKDF (reference sequence). Trimming shortened V by 0 bases and J by 3 bases, and 12 bases separated the two germline ends. The CDR3 length is 15 residues. The CDR3 nucleotides are TGTGCCACCAGCAGAGACCTTGGGGAGGACTACGAGCAGTACTTC. Its translation is CATSRDLGEDYEQYF.

This chain uses TRBV5-4 with TRBJ1-1; 7 positions match TRBD1. The CDR3 extends over 14 amino acids. Germline assignment: CDR1 SGHNT and CDR2 YYREEE (reference sequence). The ends lost 1 base at V and 4 bases at J; junction bases unmatched: 4. This CDR3 reads CASSLTGELTEAFF. CDR3 sequence (DNA): TGTGCCAGCAGCTTGACAGGGGAGCTCACTGAAGCTTTCTTT. The entire variable domain, with the rest obtained from reference TRBV5-4 and TRBJ1-1, is as follows: ETGVTQSPTHLIKTRGQQVTLRCSSQSGHNTVSWYQQALGQGPQFIFQYYREEENGRGNFPPRFSGLQFPNYSSELNVNALELDDSALYLCASSLTGELTEAFFGQGTRLTVV.

CDR3 amino acids: CASSWPLGVTYEQYF. In nucleotides, the CDR3 is TGTGCCAGCAGCTGGCCCTTGGGGGTTACCTACGAGCAGTACTTC. This sequence joins TRBV5-5 and TRBJ2-7; the D call may be TRBD1 or TRBD2 (5 bases each). Germline CDR1 and CDR2: SGHKS and YYEKEE (reference sequence). Trimming took 3 bases from V and 2 from J, leaving 15 bases between them. The CDR3 loop spans 15 amino acids. The full variable domain, with the rest looked up from reference TRBV5-5 and TRBJ2-7, is DAGVTQSPTHLIKTRGQQVTLRCSPISGHKSVSWYQQVLGQGPQFIFQYYEKEERGRGNFPDRFSARQFPNYSSELNVNALLLGDSALYLCASSWPLGVTYEQYFGPGTRLTVT.

This clonotype was counted at least ten times. This chain links TRBV29-1 with TRBJ2-3; D is perhaps TRBD1 (6 bases). CDR1 is SQVTM and CDR2 is ANQGSEA in the germline V gene. This CDR3 has 12 residues. The CDR3 nucleotides are TGCAGTTCCGCAGGGGTGACGGGTACGCAGTATTTT. Translation: CSSAGVTGTQYF.

The sample holds a few counts of this clonotype. The chain combines TRBV27 with TRBJ1-1, with 7 bases identical to TRBD1. CDR1 MNHEY and CDR2 SMNVEV come from the germline V gene (reference sequence). The CDR3 runs to 15 residues. Trimming took 5 bases from V and 4 from J; bases not matched to a gene: 10. The CDR3 here is CASSHRQGLSTEAFF. In DNA form, the CDR3 reads TGTGCCAGCAGTCACCGACAGGGTCTAAGCACTGAAGCTTTCTTT.

This clonotype was seen many times. The V and J genes are TRBV27 and TRBJ1-5; 7 bases agree with TRBD1. The CDR3 runs to 17 residues. The trim removed 4 bases at V and 3 bases at J, leaving 12 bases unmatched. Germline assignment: CDR1 MNHEY and CDR2 SMNVEV (reference sequence). The CDR3 loop reads CASSSTGTDGANQPQHF. CDR3 DNA: TGTGCCAGCAGTTCGACCGGGACAGATGGGGCCAATCAGCCCCAGCATTTT.

This clonotype showed up just a few times. This chain links TRBV20-1 with TRBJ1-1, with 7 nucleotides matching TRBD1. The germline V gene encodes CDR1 DFQATT and CDR2 SNEGSKA (reference sequence). V lost 5 bases, J lost 1 base, and 7 bases stayed unmatched. This CDR3 has 14 residues. DNA for the CDR3: TGCAGTGCTTCGGGTACAGGGGCGAACACTGAAGCTTTCTTT. Translating gives CSASGTGANTEAFF.

This clonotype was detected ten times or more. This rearrangement joins TRBV5-1 to TRBJ2-2, with D possibly being TRBD1 or TRBD2 (5 bases each). Per germline, CDR1 SGHRS and CDR2 YFSETQ. The V gene lost 0 bases and the J gene lost 4 bases, with 7 bases spanning the gap. This CDR3 has 14 residues. In nucleotides, the CDR3 is TGCGCCAGCAGCTTGGGAGGGGTCACCGGGGAGCTGTTTTTT. Amino acids: CASSLGGVTGELFF.

This clonotype was observed a few times. The CDR3 sequence is CASMGGPSSVYGYTF. CDR3 nucleotides: TGTGCCAGCATGGGAGGGCCTTCGAGTGTCTATGGCTACACCTTC. The rearrangement links TRBV6-1 to TRBJ1-2; D gene uncertain. From germline, CDR1 is MNHNS and CDR2 SASEGT. The CDR3 contains 15 residues. V gave up 7 bases and J gave up 4 bases, with 19 bases separating them.

As to this clonotype: A much larger clone differs by one base, so this may be a read error. This chain links TRBV14 with TRBJ2-1; 7 bases fit TRBD1. Germline-derived CDR1 and CDR2 are SGHDN and FVKESK. This CDR3 is built from 16 residues. The CDR3 is CVSSQGTVISYNEQFF. For the CDR3, the DNA is TGTGTCAGCAGCCAAGGGACAGTGATCTCCTACAATGAGCAGTTCTTC. The full variable domain, with the rest looked up from reference TRBV14 and TRBJ2-1, is EAGVTQFPSHSVIEKGQTVTLRCDPISGHDNLYWYRRVMGKEIKFLLHFVKESKQDESGMPNNRFLAERTGGTYSTLKVQPAELEDSGVYFCVSSQGTVISYNEQFFGPGTRLTVL.

Concerning this clonotype: Mismatch with germline at one junction end may stem from a read error. The chain links TRBV12-3 or TRBV12-4 to TRBJ2-3; TRBD2 agrees at 7 bases. This CDR3 region has 17 residues. The CDR3 DNA sequence: TGTACCAGCAGTTTAGACCCAAGCGGGGTGCAAAGAGATACGCAGTATTTT. Translation: CTSSLDPSGVQRDTQYF.

This clonotype was detected many times. The V gene is TRBV12-3 or TRBV12-4, the J gene TRBJ2-3; weak D call: TRBD2 (5 bases). The CDR3 loop spans 13 amino acids. The V and J ends lost 6 bases and 2 bases respectively, with 9 bases between them. The chain's CDR3 is CASSPGDTDTQYF. The CDR3 nucleotides read TGTGCCAGCAGCCCCGGGGACACAGATACGCAGTATTTT.

This clonotype was detected only a few times. The chain employs TRBV6-1 and TRBJ2-5; D is undetermined. The CDR3 runs 12 residues. Trimming took off 6 bases at V and 5 bases at J, with 10 bases between the two ends. The germline V gene encodes CDR1 MNHNS and CDR2 SASEGT. CDR3 DNA sequence: TGTGCCAGCAGGGATTCGGCGGAGACCCAGTACTTC. It encodes CASRDSAETQYF.

This clonotype came up many times. The chain uses TRBV20-1 and TRBJ1-4, with 7 positions matching TRBD1. Germline V lookup: CDR1 DFQATT, CDR2 SNEGSKA (reference sequence). With 5 bases clipped from V and 7 bases from J, the junction kept 7 bases outside the gene matches. The length of the CDR3 is 13 residues. The chain's CDR3 is CSAGGTVGEKLFF. CDR3 DNA sequence: TGCAGTGCTGGCGGGACAGTCGGTGAAAAACTGTTTTTT.

This chain uses TRBV11-2 with TRBJ1-1; D remains ambiguous. Germline-derived CDR1 and CDR2 are SGHAT and FQNNGV. CDR3 length: 13 amino acids. Trimming took off 1 base at V and 5 bases at J, with 8 bases between the two ends. The CDR3 sequence: CASSLGLLTEAFF. The CDR3 DNA reads TGTGCCAGCAGCTTAGGGCTACTAACTGAAGCTTTCTTT.

This clonotype has at least ten counts. The CDR3, as DNA: TGCGCCAGCAGCTTGGGTGGGGACTCGCGCGAGCAGTACTTC. It yields the protein CASSLGGDSREQYF. The chain uses TRBV5-1 and TRBJ2-7; D perhaps matches TRBD2 (6 bases). Looked up from germline, CDR1 is SGHRS and CDR2 is YFSETQ. Trimming removed 0 bases from V and 6 bases from J, with 13 bases in between. The CDR3 loop spans 14 amino acids.

This clonotype has at least ten counts. The gene calls are TRBV7-9 and TRBJ2-2; D is unresolved. Germline CDR1 and CDR2: SEHNR and FQNEAQ (reference sequence). V dropped 3 bases and J dropped 8 bases, with 4 bases sitting between them. The CDR3 loop spans 11 amino acids. The CDR3 loop reads CASSLWGELFF. The CDR3 DNA follows: TGTGCCAGCAGCTTGTGGGGGGAGCTGTTTTTT.

This clonotype came up many times. The DNA of the CDR3 is TGTGCCAGCAGTTTCGGGCGGGGCACAGATACGCAGTATTTT. Amino acids: CASSFGRGTDTQYF. The chain recombines TRBV6-5 with TRBJ2-3, with D maybe TRBD2 (5 bases). The CDR3 length is 14 residues. V lost 4 bases and J 1 base, leaving 9 bases between the germline ends. Germline V gene data show CDR1 as MNHEY and CDR2 as SVGAGI.

This clonotype was observed a few times. V is TRBV7-2 and J is TRBJ2-5; D is uncertain. The V end lost 5 bases, the J end lost 8 bases, and 9 bases lay between the germline ends. The germline gives CDR1 SGHTA, CDR2 FQGNSA. This CDR3 has 11 amino acids. Here the CDR3 DNA reads TGTGCCAGCAGCGCGCGTTCCACCCAGTACTTC. It specifies CASSARSTQYF.

The table lists this clonotype with many counts. The gene calls are TRBV28 and TRBJ2-3; D remains ambiguous. The CDR3 extends over 16 amino acids. CDR1 and CDR2 from the germline V gene are MDHEN and SYDVKM. V was trimmed by 2 bases and J by 4 bases, leaving 16 bases between them. CDR3: CASSLPSSRSSDTQYF. The CDR3 region has the DNA TGTGCCAGCAGTTTACCGTCTAGTAGGTCATCAGATACGCAGTATTTT.

This clonotype was counted many times. The chain recombines TRBV10-2 with TRBJ2-4; 7 bases are a match to TRBD1. There are 17 residues in the CDR3. Germline V gene data show CDR1 as WSHSY and CDR2 as SAAADI. V trimming: 6 bases; J trimming: 3 bases; junction bases outside the gene matches: 14. The CDR3 bases are TGCGCCAGCAGATGGGATACAGGGGTAGGGAACAAAAACATTCAGTACTTC. Its translation is CASRWDTGVGNKNIQYF.

This clonotype occurred many times. The rearrangement uses TRBV10-3 and TRBJ2-7; D unclear. Germline CDR1 is ENHRY and CDR2 is SYGVKD. The CDR3 covers 12 residues. V was pared by 10 bases and J by 4 bases, with 14 bases between. The CDR3 DNA sequence: TGTGCCACCTCAAATGCCAATTACGAGCAGTACTTC. It is translated as CATSNANYEQYF.

This clonotype has ten or more counts. The chain employs TRBV29-1 and TRBJ1-1; D is unclear. Germline loops: CDR1 SQVTM, CDR2 ANQGSEA. The CDR3 runs to 16 residues. The V end lost 5 bases, the J end lost 5 bases, and 24 bases lay between the germline ends. The DNA for the CDR3 is TGCAGCGTTCTCCCTCGACAAGATCTGCTGGGGACTGAAGCTTTCTTT. It encodes CSVLPRQDLLGTEAFF.